The 8 T cell receptor beta chains below were found in one sample sequenced in a study of T cell responses to AZD1222 COVID-19 vaccine. Only in-frame clones appear in the TCRdb table, and some are missing; sequencing was by immunoSEQ multiplex PCR. The sample has about 150,000 clones; about 87% are singletons. Sequenced material: peripheral blood, taken 28 days after the second AZD1222 dose. These TCRs come from an adult who received the AZD1222 COVID-19 vaccine.

J is TRBJ2-1 and V is TRBV7-2, with 10 bases lining up with TRBD2. CDR3 length: 13 residues. V dropped 5 bases and J dropped 14; count of bases not matched to a gene: 9. Germline V gene lookup returns CDR1 SGHTA and CDR2 FQGNSA. In DNA, the CDR3 is TGTGCCAGCAGCCAACGGGTCGGGACTAGCGAGTTCTTC. Its translation is CASSQRVGTSEFF.

This clone was observed a single time. The rearrangement uses TRBV6-5 and TRBJ2-7; D remains unclear. The CDR3 runs 10 residues. V gave up 8 bases and J gave up 3 bases, with 5 bases separating them. The germline V gene encodes CDR1 MNHEY and CDR2 SVGAGI. Here the CDR3 reads CASVIYEQYF. In DNA form, the CDR3 reads TGTGCCAGCGTCATCTACGAGCAGTACTTC.

This clone was counted between two and nine times. The chain is built from TRBV28 and TRBJ2-7; TRBD2 aligns across 12 bases. The CDR3 loop spans 16 amino acids. The germline gives CDR1 MDHEN, CDR2 SYDVKM. V trimming: 5 bases; J trimming: 5 bases; junction bases outside the gene matches: 10. CDR3 loop: CASSPSGRALGNEQYF. The CDR3 DNA follows: TGTGCCAGCAGTCCTAGCGGGAGGGCCCTCGGGAACGAGCAGTACTTC.

V usage is TRBV10-3 and J usage is TRBJ1-2, with TRBD1 as a possible D gene (6 bases). Trimming pared 6 bases from V and 1 base from J, leaving 9 bases between. Germline loops: CDR1 ENHRY, CDR2 SYGVKD. The CDR3 contains 13 residues. The CDR3 region has the DNA TGTGCCATCAGGAACAGGGTTAACTATGGCTACACCTTC. This translates into CAIRNRVNYGYTF.

The genes are TRBV27 and TRBJ2-1; 7 positions agree with TRBD2. The CDR3 consists of 14 residues. Trimming cost V 4 bases and J 5 bases; bases outside gene matches: 5. CDR1 MNHEY and CDR2 SMNVEV come from the germline V gene (reference sequence). DNA for the CDR3: TGTGCCAGCAGTTCGCGGGAGACTCACAATGAGCAGTTCTTC. This gives the protein CASSSRETHNEQFF.

The gene calls are TRBV5-6 and TRBJ1-1, with D possibly matching TRBD1 (5 bases). Trimming took off 2 bases at V and 3 bases at J, with 14 bases between the two ends. Germline CDR1 is SGHDT and CDR2 is YYEEEE. This CDR3 region has 15 residues. The CDR3 here is CASSFGPGGDTEAFF. CDR3 DNA: TGTGCCAGCAGCTTCGGTCCCGGAGGGGACACTGAAGCTTTCTTT. Together with reference TRBV5-6 and TRBJ1-1, the CDR3 gives the full variable domain: DAGVTQSPTHLIKTRGQQVTLRCSPKSGHDTVSWYQQALGQGPQFIFQYYEEEERQRGNFPDRFSGHQFPNYSSELNVNALLLGDSALYLCASSFGPGGDTEAFFGQGTRLTVV.

The chain combines TRBV7-2 with TRBJ2-3; tentatively, D is TRBD1 (5 bases). In germline, CDR1 is SGHTA, CDR2 FQGNSA. The CDR3 totals 16 residues. V lost 2 bases and J lost 0, with 12 bases in between. CDR3 DNA sequence: TGTGCCAGCAGCTTATTGGGGCCCGGAAGCACAGATACGCAGTATTTT. Protein product: CASSLLGPGSTDTQYF. The full variable domain, in which reference TRBV7-2 and TRBJ2-3 provide the parts outside the CDR3, is GAGVSQSPSNKVTEKGKDVELRCDPISGHTALYWYRQSLGQGLEFLIYFQGNSAPDKSGLPSDRFSAERTGGSVSTLTIQRTQQEDSAVYLCASSLLGPGSTDTQYFGPGTRLTVL.

The chain uses TRBV6-5 and TRBJ1-4; D may be TRBD1 (5 bases). Trimming cost V 6 bases and J 0 bases, with 8 bases left between them. The germline gives CDR1 MNHEY, CDR2 SVGAGI. The CDR3 loop spans 14 amino acids. As DNA, the CDR3 is TGTGCCAGCAGCGGGGGAGCAACTAATGAAAAACTGTTTTTT. The encoded protein is CASSGGATNEKLFF.